This TCR beta chain is from a study of control samples from healthy donors and cancer patients. Assay used: immunoSEQ multiplex PCR; TCRdb lists only in-frame clones, some missing. The sample consists of 150,000 to 200,000 clones, around 87% of them appearing once. Sequencing was performed on blood. The clonotype was recovered from a woman between 50 and 59 years old in good health.

CDR3 amino acids: CASSLGGGDPYNEQFF. For the CDR3, the DNA is TGTGCCAGCAGCTTGGGTGGCGGGGACCCCTACAATGAGCAGTTCTTC. The gene calls are TRBV5-4 and TRBJ2-1; TRBD2 is a possible D gene (6 bases). V was trimmed by 0 bases and J by 2 bases, leaving 12 bases between them. CDR1 is SGHNT, CDR2 YYREEE, per germline (reference sequence). CDR3 length: 16 amino acids.